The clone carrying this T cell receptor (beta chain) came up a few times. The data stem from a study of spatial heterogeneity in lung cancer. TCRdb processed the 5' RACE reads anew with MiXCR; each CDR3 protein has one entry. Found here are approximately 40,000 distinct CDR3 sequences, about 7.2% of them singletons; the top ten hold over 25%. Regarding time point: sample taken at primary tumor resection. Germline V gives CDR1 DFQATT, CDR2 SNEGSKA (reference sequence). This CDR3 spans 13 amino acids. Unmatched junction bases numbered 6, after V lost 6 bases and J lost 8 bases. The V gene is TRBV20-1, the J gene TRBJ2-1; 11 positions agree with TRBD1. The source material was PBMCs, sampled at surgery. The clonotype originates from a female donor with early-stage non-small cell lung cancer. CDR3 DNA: TGCAGTGCCCAGGGACAGGGGGTCGATGAGCAGTTCTTC. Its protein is CSAQGQGVDEQFF.